The rows below give T cell receptor beta chains drawn from one sample of a study of radiation and T cells in renal cell carcinoma. TCRdb's copy holds only in-frame clones and misses some; the assay was immunoSEQ multiplex PCR. The sample lists some 43,000 clones, about 82% occurring once. Sequencing used blood, obtained from a patient whose treatment included radiotherapy and nephrectomy. These receptors originate from a woman in her 70s with renal cell carcinoma. Each CDR3 is given with its conserved first and last residue. The D gene is left open where the match is weak. The listing skips clone size in some rows; elsewhere it reads once, few, many or a size class.

CDR3: CASSVTPSDRGGTGYGYTF
DNA: TGTGCCAGCAGCGTAACGCCCTCGGACAGGGGAGGAACCGGCTATGGCTACACCTTC
size: .
D: TRBD1
V: TRBV7-3
J: TRBJ1-2
length: 19

CDR3: CASSLRQGQGEKLFF
DNA: TGCGCCAGCAGCTTGAGACAGGGTCAAGGTGAAAAACTGTTTTTT
size: .
D: TRBD1
V: TRBV5-1
J: TRBJ1-4
length: 15

CDR3: CASSVGWPSYEQYF
DNA: TGCGCCAGCAGTGTCGGGTGGCCGAGCTACGAGCAGTACTTC
size: few
D: .
V: TRBV6-1
J: TRBJ2-7
length: 14

CDR3: CASSSRVPDTQYF
DNA: TGTGCCAGCAGTTCCAGGGTGCCAGATACGCAGTATTTT
size: .
D: .
V: TRBV6-1
J: TRBJ2-3
length: 13

CDR3: CASRLGRDGNYEQYF
DNA: TGTGCAAGTCGCTTAGGCCGAGACGGCAACTACGAGCAGTACTTC
size: once
D: .
V: TRBV12-2
J: TRBJ2-7
length: 15

CDR3: CASAPRSTDTQYF
DNA: TGTGCTAGTGCCCCCCGGAGCACAGATACGCAGTATTTT
size: .
D: .
V: TRBV12-5
J: TRBJ2-3
length: 13

CDR3: CAWRGSGRYNEQFF
DNA: TGTGCCTGGAGAGGTAGCGGGAGGTACAATGAGCAGTTCTTC
size: once
D: TRBD2
V: TRBV30
J: TRBJ2-1
length: 14

CDR3: CASSQLAGDGATQYF
DNA: TGTGCCAGTAGCCAACTAGCGGGGGACGGCGCTACGCAGTATTTT
size: .
D: TRBD2
V: TRBV19
J: TRBJ2-3
length: 15

CDR3: CASSDGLADYNEQFF
DNA: TGTGCCAGCAGTGATGGACTAGCGGACTACAATGAGCAGTTCTTC
size: .
D: TRBD2
V: TRBV7-7
J: TRBJ2-1
length: 15

CDR3: CASSISPSKSYYNEQFF
DNA: TGTGCCAGTAGTATATCTCCATCCAAGTCTTACTACAATGAGCAGTTCTTC
size: .
D: .
V: TRBV19
J: TRBJ2-1
length: 17

CDR3: CASSNPDEQFF
DNA: TGTGCCAGCAGTAACCCCGATGAGCAGTTCTTC
size: few
D: .
V: TRBV7-9
J: TRBJ2-1
length: 11

CDR3: CASRFSRNYNSPLHF
DNA: TGTGCCAGCAGGTTCAGCAGGAACTATAATTCACCCCTCCACTTT
size: .
D: .
V: TRBV6-5
J: TRBJ1-6
length: 15

CDR3: CASSQANLILGEETQYF
DNA: TGCGCCAGCAGCCAAGCTAACCTTATCCTGGGGGAGGAGACCCAGTACTTC
size: few
D: .
V: TRBV4-1
J: TRBJ2-5
length: 17

CDR3: CASNPGPGDTQYF
DNA: TGTGCCAGCAATCCGGGCCCAGGGGATACGCAGTATTTT
size: .
D: .
V: TRBV9
J: TRBJ2-3
length: 13

CDR3: CASSPGGLGYEAFF
DNA: TGTGCCAGCAGCCCCGGTGGTTTGGGGTATGAAGCTTTCTTT
size: .
D: .
V: TRBV7-8
J: TRBJ1-1
length: 14

CDR3: CATSRAPGQSYEQYF
DNA: TGTGCCACCAGCAGAGCCCCGGGACAATCCTACGAGCAGTACTTC
size: once
D: .
V: TRBV15
J: TRBJ2-7
length: 15

CDR3: CASSSRSNQPQHF
DNA: TGTGCCAGCAGTTCTCGGTCAAATCAGCCCCAGCATTTT
size: few
D: .
V: TRBV6-5
J: TRBJ1-5
length: 13

CDR3: CASSFEQGAGNTIYF
DNA: TGTGCCAGCAGCTTTGAACAGGGGGCAGGAAACACCATATATTTT
size: .
D: TRBD1
V: TRBV11-2
J: TRBJ1-3
length: 15

CDR3: CASSLAGPSSYEQYF
DNA: TGTGCCAGCAGCTTAGCGGGACCTAGCTCCTACGAGCAGTACTTC
size: .
D: TRBD2
V: TRBV5-4
J: TRBJ2-7
length: 15

CDR3: CASSSGQQETQYF
DNA: TGTGCCAGCTCGAGCGGACAGCAAGAGACCCAGTACTTC
size: few
D: .
V: TRBV28
J: TRBJ2-5
length: 13

CDR3: CASSPWTSGEVDTQYF
DNA: TGTGCCAGCAGCCCATGGACTAGCGGGGAGGTAGATACGCAGTATTTT
size: few
D: TRBD2
V: TRBV5-8
J: TRBJ2-3
length: 16

CDR3: CASSQLPWTALNYGYTF
DNA: TGTGCCAGCAGCCAACTGCCTTGGACAGCCCTGAACTATGGCTACACCTTC
size: few
D: .
V: TRBV4-2
J: TRBJ1-2
length: 17

CDR3: CATRKGTLIHTDTQYF
DNA: TGTGCCACCAGAAAAGGGACACTCATACACACAGATACGCAGTATTTT
size: .
D: .
V: TRBV15
J: TRBJ2-3
length: 16

CDR3: CATRRSGSYEQYF
DNA: TGCGCCACCCGCCGTAGCGGGAGCTACGAGCAGTACTTC
size: .
D: TRBD2
V: TRBV5-1
J: TRBJ2-7
length: 13

CDR3: CASWGGGVYNEQFF
DNA: TGTGCCAGCTGGGGGGGAGGTGTCTACAATGAGCAGTTCTTC
size: few
D: TRBD2
V: TRBV7-9
J: TRBJ2-1
length: 14

CDR3: CSARGVGEQYF
DNA: TGCAGTGCTCGAGGGGTTGGCGAGCAGTACTTC
size: .
D: .
V: TRBV20-1
J: TRBJ2-7
length: 11

CDR3: CASSAGLAGYTDTQYF
DNA: TGTGCCAGCAGCGCGGGACTAGCGGGGTACACAGATACGCAGTATTTT
size: .
D: TRBD2
V: TRBV5-4
J: TRBJ2-3
length: 16

CDR3: CASSFGYSYNEQFF
DNA: TGTGCCAGTAGTTTTGGTTATTCCTACAATGAGCAGTTCTTC
size: .
D: .
V: TRBV19
J: TRBJ2-1
length: 14

CDR3: CASWGLVRGYTF
DNA: TGTGCCAGCTGGGGACTCGTCCGTGGCTACACCTTC
size: .
D: .
V: TRBV7-9
J: TRBJ1-2
length: 12

CDR3: CASSPMRVPYEQYF
DNA: TGTGCCAGCAGCCCCATGCGGGTTCCCTACGAGCAGTACTTC
size: .
D: .
V: TRBV27
J: TRBJ2-7
length: 14